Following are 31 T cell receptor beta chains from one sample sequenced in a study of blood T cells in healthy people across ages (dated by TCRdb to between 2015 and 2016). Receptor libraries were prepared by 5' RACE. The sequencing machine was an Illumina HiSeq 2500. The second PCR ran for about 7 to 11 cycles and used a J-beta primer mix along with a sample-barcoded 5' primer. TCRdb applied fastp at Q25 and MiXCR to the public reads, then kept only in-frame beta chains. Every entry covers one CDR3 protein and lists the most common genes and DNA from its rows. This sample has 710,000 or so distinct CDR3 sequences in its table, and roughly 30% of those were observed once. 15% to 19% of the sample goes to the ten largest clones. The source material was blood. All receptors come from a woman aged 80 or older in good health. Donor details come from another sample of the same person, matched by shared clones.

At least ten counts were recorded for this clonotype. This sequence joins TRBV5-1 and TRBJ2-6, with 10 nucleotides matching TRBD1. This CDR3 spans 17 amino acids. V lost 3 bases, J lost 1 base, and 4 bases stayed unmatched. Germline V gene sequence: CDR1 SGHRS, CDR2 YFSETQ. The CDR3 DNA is TGCGCCAGCAGCTCCGGGACAGGGGCATCTGGGGCCAACGTCCTGACTTTC. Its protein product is CASSSGTGASGANVLTF.

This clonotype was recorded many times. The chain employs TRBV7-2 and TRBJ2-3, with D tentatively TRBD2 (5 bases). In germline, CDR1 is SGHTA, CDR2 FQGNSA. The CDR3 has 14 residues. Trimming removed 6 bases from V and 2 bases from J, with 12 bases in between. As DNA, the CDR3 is TGTGCCAGCAGGTCGGGGAGATACACAGATACGCAGTATTTT. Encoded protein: CASRSGRYTDTQYF.

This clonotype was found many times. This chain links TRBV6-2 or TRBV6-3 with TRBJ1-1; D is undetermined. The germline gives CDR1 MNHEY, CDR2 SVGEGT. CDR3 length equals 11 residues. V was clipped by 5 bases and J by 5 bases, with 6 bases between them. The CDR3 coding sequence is TGTGCCAGCAGTCCGCGGACTGAAGCTTTCTTT. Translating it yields CASSPRTEAFF.

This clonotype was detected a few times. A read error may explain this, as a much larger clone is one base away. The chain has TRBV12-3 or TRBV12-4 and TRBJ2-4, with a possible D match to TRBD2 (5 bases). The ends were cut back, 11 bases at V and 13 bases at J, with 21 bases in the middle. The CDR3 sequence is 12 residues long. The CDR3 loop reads CAGANDYNEQYF. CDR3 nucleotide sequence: TGTGCCGGCGCCAACGACTACAATGAGCAGTACTTC.

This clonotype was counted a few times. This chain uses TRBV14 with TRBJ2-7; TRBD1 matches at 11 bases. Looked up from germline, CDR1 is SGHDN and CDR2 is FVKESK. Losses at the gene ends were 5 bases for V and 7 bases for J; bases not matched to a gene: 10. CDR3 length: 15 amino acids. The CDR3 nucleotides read TGTGCCAGCAGCGGTCGGACAGGGGGCTACAATGAGCAGTACTTC. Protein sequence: CASSGRTGGYNEQYF.

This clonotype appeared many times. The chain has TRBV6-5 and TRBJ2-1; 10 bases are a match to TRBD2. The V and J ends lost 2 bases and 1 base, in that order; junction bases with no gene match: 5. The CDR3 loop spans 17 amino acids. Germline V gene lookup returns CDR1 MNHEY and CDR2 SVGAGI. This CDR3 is CASSYGVAGGSYNEQFF. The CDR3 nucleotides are TGTGCCAGCAGTTACGGGGTAGCGGGGGGATCCTACAATGAGCAGTTCTTC.

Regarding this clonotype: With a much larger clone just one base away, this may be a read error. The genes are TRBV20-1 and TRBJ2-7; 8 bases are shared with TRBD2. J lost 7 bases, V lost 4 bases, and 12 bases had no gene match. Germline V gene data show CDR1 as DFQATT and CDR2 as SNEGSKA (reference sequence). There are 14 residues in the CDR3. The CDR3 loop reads CSATPLAGYNEQYF. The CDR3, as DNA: TGCAGTGCTACTCCTCTAGCGGGCTACAATGAGCAGTACTTC.

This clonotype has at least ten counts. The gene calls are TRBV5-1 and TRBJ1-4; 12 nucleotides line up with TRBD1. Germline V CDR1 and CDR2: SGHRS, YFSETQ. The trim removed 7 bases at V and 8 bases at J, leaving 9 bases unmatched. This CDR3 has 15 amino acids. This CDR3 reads CASGYFGTGGEKLFF. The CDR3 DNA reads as TGCGCCAGCGGCTACTTCGGGACAGGGGGCGAAAAACTGTTTTTT.

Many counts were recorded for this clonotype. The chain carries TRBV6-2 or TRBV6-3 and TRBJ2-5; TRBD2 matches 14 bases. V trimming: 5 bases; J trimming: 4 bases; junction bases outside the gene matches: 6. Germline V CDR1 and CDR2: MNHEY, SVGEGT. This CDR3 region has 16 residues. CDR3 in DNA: TGTGCCAGCAGTACTAGAGGACTAGCGGGGGGAGAGACCCAGTACTTC. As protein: CASSTRGLAGGETQYF.

The CDR3 DNA follows: TGTGCCAGCAGTTCCCTGGGTGGGGTAGCTGAAGCTTTCTTT. Encoded protein: CASSSLGGVAEAFF. J is TRBJ1-1 and V is TRBV27; D remains unclear. Per the germline V gene, CDR1 is MNHEY and CDR2 is SMNVEV (reference sequence). The CDR3 contains 14 residues. V was pared by 4 bases and J by 6 bases, with 15 bases between.

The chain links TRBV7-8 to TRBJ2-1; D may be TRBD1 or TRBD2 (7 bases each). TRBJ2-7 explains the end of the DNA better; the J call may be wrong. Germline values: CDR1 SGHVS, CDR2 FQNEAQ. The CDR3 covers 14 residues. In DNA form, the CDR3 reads TGTGCCAGCAGCTCCACAGGGGAGGGCTACGAGCAGTACTTC. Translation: CASSSTGEGYEQYF.

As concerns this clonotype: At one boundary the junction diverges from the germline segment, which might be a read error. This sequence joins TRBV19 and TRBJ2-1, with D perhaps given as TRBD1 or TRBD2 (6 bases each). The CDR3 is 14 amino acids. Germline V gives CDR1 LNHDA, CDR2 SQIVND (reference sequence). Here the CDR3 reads CASSRGAVNNEQVF. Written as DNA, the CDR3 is TGTGCCAGTAGTAGGGGGGCCGTTAACAATGAGCAGGTCTTC.

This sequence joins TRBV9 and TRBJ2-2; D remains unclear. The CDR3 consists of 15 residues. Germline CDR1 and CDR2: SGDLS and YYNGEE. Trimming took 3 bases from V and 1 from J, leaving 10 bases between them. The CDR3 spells CASSERRLNTGELFF. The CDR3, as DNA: TGTGCCAGCAGCGAAAGGCGATTGAACACCGGGGAGCTGTTTTTT.

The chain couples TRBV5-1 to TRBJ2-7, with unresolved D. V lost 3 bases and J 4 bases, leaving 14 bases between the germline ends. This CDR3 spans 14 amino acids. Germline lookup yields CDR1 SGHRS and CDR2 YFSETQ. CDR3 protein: CASSWGGIQYEQYF. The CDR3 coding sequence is TGCGCCAGCAGCTGGGGTGGGATACAGTACGAGCAGTACTTC.

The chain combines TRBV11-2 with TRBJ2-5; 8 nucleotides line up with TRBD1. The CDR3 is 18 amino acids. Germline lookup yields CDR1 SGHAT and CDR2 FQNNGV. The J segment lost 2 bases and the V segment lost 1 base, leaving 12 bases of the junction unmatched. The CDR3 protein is CASSLGQGPTVLQETQYF. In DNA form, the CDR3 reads TGTGCCAGCAGCTTAGGACAGGGGCCCACCGTGTTACAAGAGACCCAGTACTTC.

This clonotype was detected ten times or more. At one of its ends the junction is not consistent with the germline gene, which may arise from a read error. The chain's CDR3 is CASSQDRGVDNEQFF. The CDR3 DNA follows: TGTGCTAGCAGCCAGGACAGGGGAGTCGACAATGAGCAGTTCTTC. J is TRBJ2-1 and V is TRBV7-7, with 9 bases matching TRBD1. Germline V gene lookup returns CDR1 SSHAT and CDR2 FNYEAQ (reference sequence). There are 15 residues in the CDR3.

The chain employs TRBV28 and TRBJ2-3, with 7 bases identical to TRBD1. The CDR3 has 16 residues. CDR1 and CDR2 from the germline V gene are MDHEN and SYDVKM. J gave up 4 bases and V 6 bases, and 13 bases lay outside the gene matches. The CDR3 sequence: CASSSRDAQGADTQYF. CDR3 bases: TGTGCCAGCAGCTCCCGGGACGCGCAGGGGGCAGATACGCAGTATTTT.

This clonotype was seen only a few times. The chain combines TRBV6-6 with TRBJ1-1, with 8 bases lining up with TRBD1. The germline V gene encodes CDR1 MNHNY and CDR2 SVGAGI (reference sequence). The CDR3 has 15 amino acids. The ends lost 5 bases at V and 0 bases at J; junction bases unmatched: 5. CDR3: CASSPGQALNTEAFF. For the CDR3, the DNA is TGTGCCAGCAGTCCGGGACAGGCTTTGAACACTGAAGCTTTCTTT.

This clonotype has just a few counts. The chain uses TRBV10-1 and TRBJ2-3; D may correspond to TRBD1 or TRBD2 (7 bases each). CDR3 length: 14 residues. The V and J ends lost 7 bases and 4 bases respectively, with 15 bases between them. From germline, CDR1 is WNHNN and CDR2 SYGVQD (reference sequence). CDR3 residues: CASMGQRGPDTQYF. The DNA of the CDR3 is TGCGCCAGCATGGGACAGCGGGGTCCAGATACGCAGTATTTT.

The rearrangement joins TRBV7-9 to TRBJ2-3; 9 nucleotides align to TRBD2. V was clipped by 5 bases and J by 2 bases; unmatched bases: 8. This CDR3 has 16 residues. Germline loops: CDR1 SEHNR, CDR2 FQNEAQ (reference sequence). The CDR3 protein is CASSPSGGIATDTQYF. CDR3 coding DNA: TGTGCCAGCAGCCCCAGCGGGGGGATTGCCACAGATACGCAGTATTTT.

The CDR3 bases are TGTGCCAGCAGAAGACAGGGTCTTGTCGAGCAGTACTTC. It is translated as CASRRQGLVEQYF. V usage is TRBV12-3 or TRBV12-4 and J usage is TRBJ2-5; 7 nucleotides align to TRBD1. TRBJ2-7 explains the end of the DNA better; the J call may be wrong. There are 13 residues in the CDR3.

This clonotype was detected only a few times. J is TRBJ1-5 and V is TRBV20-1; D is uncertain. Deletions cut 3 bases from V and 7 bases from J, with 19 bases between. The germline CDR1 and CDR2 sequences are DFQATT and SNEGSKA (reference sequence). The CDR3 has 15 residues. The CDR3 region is CSASPLDKGDQPQHF. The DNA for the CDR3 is TGCAGTGCTAGTCCCCTCGACAAGGGAGACCAGCCCCAGCATTTT.

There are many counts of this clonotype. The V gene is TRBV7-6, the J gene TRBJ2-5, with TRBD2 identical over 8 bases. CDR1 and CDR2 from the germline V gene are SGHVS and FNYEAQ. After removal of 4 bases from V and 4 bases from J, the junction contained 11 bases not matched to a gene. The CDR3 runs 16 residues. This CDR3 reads CASSSSPGLVGETQYF. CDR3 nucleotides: TGTGCCAGCAGCTCCTCCCCGGGACTAGTGGGAGAGACCCAGTACTTC.

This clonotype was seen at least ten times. The CDR3 protein is CSVGLGDTQYF. CDR3 nucleotides: TGCAGCGTTGGCTTAGGGGATACGCAGTATTTT. This chain connects TRBV29-1 to TRBJ2-3; D is unclear. With 4 bases removed from V and 6 bases from J, the gap between germline ends came to 8 bases. Germline CDR1 reads SQVTM; CDR2 reads ANQGSEA. The CDR3 runs to 11 residues.

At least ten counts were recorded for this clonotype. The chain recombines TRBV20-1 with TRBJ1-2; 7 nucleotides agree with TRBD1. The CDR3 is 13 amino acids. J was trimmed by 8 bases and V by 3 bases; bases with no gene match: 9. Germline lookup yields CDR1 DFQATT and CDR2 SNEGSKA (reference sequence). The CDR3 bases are TGCAGTGCTAGGGTCGCAGGGGGGGAAGGCTACACCTTC. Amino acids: CSARVAGGEGYTF.

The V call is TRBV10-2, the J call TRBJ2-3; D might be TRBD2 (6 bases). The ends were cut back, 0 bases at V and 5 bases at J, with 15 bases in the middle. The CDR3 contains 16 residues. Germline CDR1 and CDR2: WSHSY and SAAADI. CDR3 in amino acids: CASSESFAGRRDTQYF. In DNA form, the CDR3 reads TGCGCCAGCAGTGAGTCCTTCGCGGGGAGGCGAGATACGCAGTATTTT.

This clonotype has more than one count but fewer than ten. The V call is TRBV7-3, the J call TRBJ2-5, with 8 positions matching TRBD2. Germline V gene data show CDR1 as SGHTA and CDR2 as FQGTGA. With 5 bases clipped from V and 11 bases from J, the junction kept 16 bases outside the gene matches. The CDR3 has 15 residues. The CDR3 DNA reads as TGTGCCAGCAGCCCCGTGGCGGGGGGCCTGGGGGAGCAGTACTTC. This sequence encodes CASSPVAGGLGEQYF.

The CDR3 here is CASGPRPGGEQYF. CDR3 nucleotides: TGCGCCAGCGGTCCCAGGCCAGGGGGCGAGCAGTACTTC. The chain combines TRBV5-1 with TRBJ2-7; TRBD1 matches 7 bases. CDR1 is SGHRS, CDR2 YFSETQ, per germline. The CDR3 covers 13 residues. Trimming cost V 7 bases and J 6 bases; bases outside gene matches: 10. The whole variable domain, remainder taken from reference TRBV5-1 and TRBJ2-7, is KAGVTQTPRYLIKTRGQQVTLSCSPISGHRSVSWYQQTPGQGLQFLFEYFSETQRNKGNFPGRFSGRQFSNSRSEMNVSTLELGDSALYLCASGPRPGGEQYFGPGTRLTVT.

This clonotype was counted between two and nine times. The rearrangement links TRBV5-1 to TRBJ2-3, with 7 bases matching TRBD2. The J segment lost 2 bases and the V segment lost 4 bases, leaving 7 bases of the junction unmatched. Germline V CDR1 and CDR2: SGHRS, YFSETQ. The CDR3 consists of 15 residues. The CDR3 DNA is TGCGCCAGCAGCCCACGCGGGGGTAACACAGATACGCAGTATTTT. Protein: CASSPRGGNTDTQYF.

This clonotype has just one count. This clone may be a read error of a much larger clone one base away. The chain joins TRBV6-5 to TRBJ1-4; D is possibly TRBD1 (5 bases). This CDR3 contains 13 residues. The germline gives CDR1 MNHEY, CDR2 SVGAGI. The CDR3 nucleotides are TGTGCCAGCCGCAGGGCAACTAATGAAAAACCGTTTTTT. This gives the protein CASRRATNEKPFF.

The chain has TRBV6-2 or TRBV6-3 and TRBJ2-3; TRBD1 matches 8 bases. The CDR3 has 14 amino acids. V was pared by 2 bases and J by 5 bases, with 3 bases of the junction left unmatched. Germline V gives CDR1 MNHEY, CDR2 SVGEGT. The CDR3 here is CASSYMDRVDTQYF. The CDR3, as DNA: TGTGCCAGCAGTTACATGGACAGGGTAGATACGCAGTATTTT.